This T cell receptor beta chain is drawn from a study of T cells in Graves' hyperthyroidism and ophthalmopathy. This clonotype was recorded many times. Its specificity is unknown. RNA transcripts served as the template for amplifying TCR beta CDR3 regions. Initially, a first-round RT-PCR of the TCR CDR3 employed the HTBI primer set. Each CDR3 protein is one row after TCRdb ran MiXCR on the multiplex PCR reads. The table shows over 500,000 distinct CDR3 sequences, with around 43% occurring only once. V was pared by 1 base and J by 4 bases, with 9 bases between. This CDR3 contains 14 residues. Per the germline V gene, CDR1 is SGHRS and CDR2 is YFSETQ. Whole-study results and caveats: Most thyroid-expanded clonotypes above 0.001 were also found in blood. The authors' 13 V-J model separated ophthalmopathy from stable hyperthyroidism.

Diagnosing involved the use of clinical symptoms, serum thyroxine and TRAb, thyroid ultrasound and orbital computed tomography. The chain links TRBV5-1 to TRBJ1-3; no reliable D call. The clonotype originates from an adult woman with Graves' disease, either hyperthyroidism or ophthalmopathy (not recorded which). The sequenced sample consisted of peripheral blood or thyroid tissue (not recorded which). The CDR3 sequence is CASSLSDGGNTIYF. CDR3 DNA: TGCGCCAGCAGCTTGTCAGATGGGGGAAACACCATATATTTT.